The rows below give T cell receptor beta chains drawn from one sample of a study of blood T cell repertoires in COVID-19. Sequencing was performed with immunoSEQ multiplex PCR; in TCRdb, only in-frame clones are kept and a portion is missing. The sample contains about 29,000 clones, 75% to 90% of which appear only once. Sequencing was done on a sample of peripheral blood. The receptor source for this set is a man of 80 years or more with acute or convalescent COVID-19. CDR3s include the opening cysteine and the closing phenylalanine or tryptophan.

j_gene: TRBJ2-2
v_gene: TRBV14
CDR3aa: CASSQVTGYDGTGELFF

j_gene: TRBJ2-2
v_gene: TRBV5-6
CDR3aa: CASSSLAENTGELFF

j_gene: TRBJ2-3
v_gene: TRBV5-4
CDR3aa: CASSGGPVSDTQYF

j_gene: TRBJ1-2
v_gene: TRBV18
CDR3aa: CASSSGQVLDGYTF

j_gene: TRBJ2-3
v_gene: TRBV4-2
CDR3aa: CASSPAGGVPDTQYF

j_gene: TRBJ1-2
v_gene: TRBV7-3
CDR3aa: CASSLQGARLSYGYTF

j_gene: TRBJ2-3
v_gene: TRBV10-3
CDR3aa: CAISDNSADTQYF

j_gene: TRBJ2-2
v_gene: TRBV18
CDR3aa: CASSPRRPGDTGELFF

j_gene: TRBJ1-6
v_gene: TRBV30
CDR3aa: CAWNRQGPKSPLHF

j_gene: TRBJ1-2
v_gene: TRBV24-1
CDR3aa: CATSQGPNYGYTF

j_gene: TRBJ2-4
v_gene: TRBV7-9
CDR3aa: CASSPTGAPAKNIQYF

j_gene: TRBJ1-2
v_gene: TRBV14
CDR3aa: CASSQRYLVGYTF

j_gene: TRBJ1-1
v_gene: TRBV18
CDR3aa: CASSPPGSGDTEAFF

j_gene: TRBJ2-1
v_gene: TRBV3-1/TRBV3-2
CDR3aa: CASSLQNEQFF

j_gene: TRBJ1-3
v_gene: TRBV19
CDR3aa: CASTLDSRSGNTIYF

j_gene: TRBJ1-5
v_gene: TRBV6-5
CDR3aa: CASSRGPHQPQHF

j_gene: TRBJ2-5
v_gene: TRBV29-1
CDR3aa: CSVASAGRQETQYF

j_gene: TRBJ2-7
v_gene: TRBV5-4
CDR3aa: CASSRAGLAGGFYEQYF

j_gene: TRBJ2-1
v_gene: TRBV5-1
CDR3aa: CASSTSGEWNGQFF

j_gene: TRBJ1-1
v_gene: TRBV5-1
CDR3aa: CASSFTEERRNTEAFF

j_gene: TRBJ1-4
v_gene: TRBV4-2
CDR3aa: CASSQGARMWEKLFF

j_gene: TRBJ1-3
v_gene: TRBV18
CDR3aa: CASSPYGQRSSGNTIYF

j_gene: TRBJ2-2
v_gene: TRBV28
CDR3aa: CASGLAGGQFSGTGELFF

j_gene: TRBJ1-3
v_gene: TRBV28
CDR3aa: CASSPPQGAPGNTIYF

j_gene: TRBJ2-1
v_gene: TRBV27
CDR3aa: CASSSQPGLAGGPGSYNEQFF

j_gene: TRBJ1-5
v_gene: TRBV7-2
CDR3aa: CASSFSGRSNQPQHF

j_gene: TRBJ2-5
v_gene: TRBV29-1
CDR3aa: CSVAAGGLGETQYF

j_gene: TRBJ2-2
v_gene: TRBV7-6
CDR3aa: CASSLGVQENTGELFF

j_gene: TRBJ1-1
v_gene: TRBV2
CDR3aa: CASSQDRGSTEAFF

j_gene: TRBJ1-3
v_gene: TRBV30
CDR3aa: CAWSQGPGGNTIYF

j_gene: TRBJ1-2
v_gene: TRBV19
CDR3aa: CASSIKFQGAGYGYTF

j_gene: TRBJ2-3
v_gene: TRBV7-6
CDR3aa: CASSLRGLGGTDTQYF

j_gene: TRBJ2-5
v_gene: TRBV5-4
CDR3aa: CASSLTGRGETQYF

j_gene: TRBJ2-3
v_gene: TRBV12-5
CDR3aa: CASGLASVAGAGDTQYF

j_gene: TRBJ1-2
v_gene: TRBV12-3/TRBV12-4
CDR3aa: CASSLRHRASYTF

j_gene: TRBJ2-1
v_gene: TRBV5-1
CDR3aa: CASSLEPPGASNYNEQFF

j_gene: TRBJ1-1
v_gene: TRBV6-5
CDR3aa: CAARGGTEAFF

j_gene: TRBJ2-3
v_gene: TRBV11-3
CDR3aa: CASSLTYGTGGTDTQYF

j_gene: TRBJ2-1
v_gene: TRBV12-3/TRBV12-4
CDR3aa: CASSRRYEQFF

j_gene: TRBJ2-5
v_gene: TRBV3-1/TRBV3-2
CDR3aa: CASSQDLVGTLNAAQYF

j_gene: TRBJ1-3
v_gene: TRBV5-1
CDR3aa: CASSAGPYSGNTIYF

j_gene: TRBJ1-2
v_gene: TRBV19
CDR3aa: CATRQGAGYTF

j_gene: TRBJ2-7
v_gene: TRBV7-9
CDR3aa: CASSPRTGSYEQYF

j_gene: TRBJ2-5
v_gene: TRBV5-1
CDR3aa: CASSLNRGQETQYF

j_gene: TRBJ1-2
v_gene: TRBV7-2
CDR3aa: CASGTGSARGYTF

j_gene: TRBJ2-3
v_gene: TRBV11-3
CDR3aa: CASSPQGSTDTQYF

j_gene: TRBJ2-2
v_gene: TRBV10-3
CDR3aa: CAISRTSGPNTGELFF

j_gene: TRBJ2-3
v_gene: TRBV10-2
CDR3aa: CASSGGASFGTDTQYF

j_gene: TRBJ2-5
v_gene: TRBV6-5
CDR3aa: CASSSGLADQETQYF

j_gene: TRBJ1-6
v_gene: TRBV6-2/TRBV6-3
CDR3aa: CASSYGPVYNSPLHF

j_gene: TRBJ1-6
v_gene: TRBV15
CDR3aa: CATSRDRLYNSPLHF

j_gene: TRBJ1-1
v_gene: TRBV27
CDR3aa: CASSLSLGGHTEAFF

j_gene: TRBJ2-2
v_gene: TRBV4-2
CDR3aa: CASSQEGAPGDTGELFF

j_gene: TRBJ2-2
v_gene: TRBV14
CDR3aa: CASSAPLGLAGGFANTGELFF

j_gene: TRBJ2-6
v_gene: TRBV15
CDR3aa: CATSRDHRAGANVLTF